These 16 T cell receptor beta chains originate from one sample sequenced in a study of T cells after yellow fever vaccination (dated by TCRdb to the late 2010s). The label giving this sample's treatment or condition can be read as: live attenuated yellow fever vaccine strain. The library was prepared using 5' RACE. Sequencing was performed on an Illumina HiSeq 2500. TCRdb handled the public reads itself, with Q25 trimming in fastp and clone calling in MiXCR, and kept productive beta chains. Merged by CDR3 protein, the rows form single entries marked with the most common genes and DNA. Counted in this sample were roughly 120,000 distinct CDR3 sequences; 5.5% to 8% of them appeared once. The top ten clonotypes cover roughly 3% of the sample. The input for sequencing was CD4+ T cells sorted from PBMCs, taken approximately 40 days after the first yellow fever vaccination. These receptors originate from a man aged 18 to 29 who received the YFV17D yellow fever vaccine.

This clonotype was counted ten times or more. The rearrangement links TRBV20-1 to TRBJ1-1; D is possibly TRBD1 (5 bases). Germline CDR1 is DFQATT and CDR2 is SNEGSKA (reference sequence). V dropped 6 bases and J dropped 4 bases, with 15 bases sitting between them. This CDR3 region has 13 residues. CDR3 coding DNA: TGCAGTGCCAGTCGGGGGGAGAGCACTGAAGCTTTCTTT. Translation: CSASRGESTEAFF.

This clonotype was picked up many times. The chain joins TRBV20-1 to TRBJ1-1, with a tentative D call TRBD1 (5 bases). CDR3 length: 13 residues. Germline assignment: CDR1 DFQATT and CDR2 SNEGSKA (reference sequence). CDR3 region: CSPPGQWNTEAFF. DNA for the CDR3: TGCAGCCCTCCGGGGCAGTGGAACACTGAAGCTTTCTTT.

This clonotype was detected ten times or more. The chain joins TRBV29-1 to TRBJ1-4, with no clear D. This CDR3 spans 12 amino acids. V was pared by 3 bases and J by 4 bases, with 6 bases between. Germline V gene lookup returns CDR1 SQVTM and CDR2 ANQGSEA. CDR3 residues: CSVERVNEKLFF. CDR3 DNA: TGCAGCGTTGAGAGGGTTAATGAAAAACTGTTTTTT.

This clonotype was observed many times. The CDR3 here is CSALTGLGFGEQFF. CDR3 in DNA: TGCAGTGCACTGACGGGACTAGGGTTCGGTGAGCAGTTCTTC. This chain uses TRBV20-1 with TRBJ2-1, with TRBD2 identical over 8 bases. The CDR3 has 14 residues. V gave up 6 bases and J gave up 9 bases; unmatched junction bases: 13. The germline V gene encodes CDR1 DFQATT and CDR2 SNEGSKA (reference sequence).

This clonotype was observed many times. The gene calls are TRBV20-1 and TRBJ1-5; TRBD1 matches at 7 bases. CDR1 is DFQATT and CDR2 is SNEGSKA in the germline V gene (reference sequence). CDR3 length: 12 residues. V shed 2 bases and J 7 bases; nucleotides not matched to a gene: 2. In DNA, the CDR3 is TGCAGTGCTAGATTAGGGGGCCAGCCCCAGCATTTT. Protein: CSARLGGQPQHF.

In this sample, this clonotype turned up many times. V gene TRBV5-1 combines with J gene TRBJ2-3; perhaps TRBD1 as D (6 bases). There are 14 residues in the CDR3. Germline V gene sequence: CDR1 SGHRS, CDR2 YFSETQ. V gave up 4 bases and J gave up 2 bases, with 11 bases separating them. CDR3 in amino acids: CASSPGDNTDTQYF. The CDR3, as DNA: TGCGCCAGCAGCCCTGGGGACAACACAGATACGCAGTATTTT.

In its sample, this clonotype was seen many times. The chain links TRBV5-1 to TRBJ2-5, with 7 bases fitting TRBD1. Trimming took 4 bases from V and 1 from J; bases not matched to a gene: 7. This CDR3 comprises 15 residues. Germline V gene data show CDR1 as SGHRS and CDR2 as YFSETQ. DNA for the CDR3: TGCGCCAGCAGCCTTTTGACAGGGCCCCAAGAGACCCAGTACTTC. Its protein product is CASSLLTGPQETQYF.

This chain joins TRBV20-1 and TRBJ1-1; D is perhaps TRBD1 (6 bases). This CDR3 has 13 residues. Germline loops: CDR1 DFQATT, CDR2 SNEGSKA (reference sequence). The germline V and J ends were trimmed by 4 bases and 5 bases, with 14 bases remaining between them. The CDR3 sequence: CSAKQGRWTEAFF. DNA of the CDR3: TGCAGTGCTAAGCAGGGGAGATGGACTGAAGCTTTCTTT.

This clonotype occurred many times. The chain joins TRBV29-1 to TRBJ2-3; 7 bases are shared with TRBD2. V shed 7 bases and J 4 bases; nucleotides not matched to a gene: 5. Looked up from germline, CDR1 is SQVTM and CDR2 is ANQGSEA. The CDR3 spans 12 residues. CDR3 residues: CSAGGGADTQYF. As DNA, the CDR3 is TGCAGCGCGGGGGGAGGTGCAGATACGCAGTATTTT.

This clonotype was observed at least ten times. CDR3 region: CASSINPSNIQYF. The CDR3 nucleotides are TGTGCCAGTAGTATAAACCCGTCAAACATTCAGTACTTC. The chain recombines TRBV19 with TRBJ2-4; no reliable D call. V was trimmed by 2 bases and J by 6 bases, leaving 8 bases between them. This CDR3 contains 13 residues. Per germline, CDR1 LNHDA and CDR2 SQIVND (reference sequence).

This clonotype was observed at least ten times. This CDR3 is CASSRPSGGVGELFF. The CDR3 region has the DNA TGTGCCAGCAGCCGACCTAGCGGGGGTGTGGGGGAGCTGTTTTTT. V is TRBV3-1 and J is TRBJ2-2; 10 nucleotides line up with TRBD2. Unmatched junction bases numbered 7, after V lost 4 bases and J lost 8 bases. Germline-derived CDR1 and CDR2 are LGHDT and YNNKEL (reference sequence). This CDR3 region has 15 residues.

The V call is TRBV5-1, the J call TRBJ1-1; a possible D gene is TRBD1 (5 bases). The V and J ends lost 5 bases and 4 bases respectively, with 15 bases between them. This CDR3 comprises 14 residues. Per germline, CDR1 SGHRS and CDR2 YFSETQ. The CDR3 nucleotides are TGCGCCAGCAGGATAGGCGGGACGGGCACTGAAGCTTTCTTT. Its translation: CASRIGGTGTEAFF. Full variable domain (outside the CDR3, taken from reference TRBV5-1 and TRBJ1-1): KAGVTQTPRYLIKTRGQQVTLSCSPISGHRSVSWYQQTPGQGLQFLFEYFSETQRNKGNFPGRFSGRQFSNSRSEMNVSTLELGDSALYLCASRIGGTGTEAFFGQGTRLTVV.

This clonotype has a count of ten or more. The rearrangement joins TRBV4-1 to TRBJ2-3; D is possibly TRBD2 (6 bases). Germline V gene lookup returns CDR1 MGHRA and CDR2 YSYEKL. The V end was cut by 1 base, the J end by 1 base, with 15 bases between. The CDR3 covers 17 residues. The DNA of the CDR3 is TGCGCCAGCAGCCAAGTTGGACACGGCGGGGGCACAGATACGCAGTATTTT. Amino acids: CASSQVGHGGGTDTQYF.

There are many counts of this clonotype. The V and J genes are TRBV29-1 and TRBJ1-2; D not certain. This CDR3 region has 9 residues. CDR1 SQVTM and CDR2 ANQGSEA come from the germline V gene. V gave up 1 base and J gave up 7 bases, with 1 base separating them. CDR3 protein: CSVEGGYTF. CDR3 bases: TGCAGCGTTGAAGGTGGCTACACCTTC.

This clonotype was counted ten times or more. This sequence joins TRBV20-1 and TRBJ2-7; D might be TRBD2 (6 bases). The V end was cut by 2 bases, the J end by 0 bases, with 11 bases between. Germline CDR1 DFQATT, CDR2 SNEGSKA (reference sequence). This CDR3 is built from 14 residues. The CDR3 DNA reads as TGCAGTGCTAGAAGGGACTCAAGCTCCTACGAGCAGTACTTC. Protein: CSARRDSSSYEQYF.

This clonotype was observed a few times. The chain couples TRBV5-4 to TRBJ1-2; D is undetermined. The CDR3 is made up of 14 amino acids. Trimming cost V 5 bases and J 4 bases, with 15 bases left between them. Germline V gene data show CDR1 as SGHNT and CDR2 as YYREEE (reference sequence). CDR3 amino acids: CASRLAGIGYGYTF. The CDR3, as DNA: TGTGCCAGCAGGCTTGCTGGGATCGGCTATGGCTACACCTTC.